This entry features one T cell receptor beta chain sequence. No antigen is known for it. The data originate from a study of T cells expressing NK-cell markers. Study-level information: With respect to HCMV, most of the eight sequenced donors were seropositive, and one was seronegative. General study points: A few of the donors also had these clonotypes leading their CD3+CD56-NKG2C+ fraction. In more than 5 donors, dominant CD3+CD56+NKG2C+ clonotypes ranked among the top 10 CD8+ clonotypes.

TCRdb reprocessed the 5' RACE reads, keeping one entry per CDR3 protein, no DNA. Recorded for this sample: roughly 120,000 distinct CDR3 sequences. CDR1 is SEHNR and CDR2 is FQNEAQ in the germline V gene (reference sequence). The CDR3 runs to 14 residues. Sequenced material: blood T cells: a sorted CD56 or NKG2C T cell subset, CD4+ or CD8+ T cells, or bulk PBMC T cells (not recorded which). V usage is TRBV7-9 and J usage is TRBJ1-1. The TCR sequence derives from a woman between 18 and 75 years old in good health. The CDR3 spells CASSLGRMNTEAFF.